This section outlines one T cell receptor beta chain sequence together with its context. Its antigen is still unknown. Primers included in the PCR were 60 Vbeta and 13 Jbeta primers. Libraries were prepared by immunoSEQ multiplex PCR; TCRdb keeps only in-frame clonotypes and omits some of them. Among about 80,000 clones listed, roughly 80% were seen once. V gave up 4 bases and J gave up 2 bases, with 12 bases separating them. Germline values: CDR1 SNHLY, CDR2 FYNNEI. The CDR3 is 15 residues long. This sample is part of a study of cytomegalovirus exposure and HLA in healthy donors. Study-wide context: Samples from HLA-typed donors yielded about 80 million unique TCRs in an early data release. General study findings and limits: For most TCR beta V segments, an earlier analysis put the productive rate at about 87% or about 30% of the time. Most subjects' HLA-A and HLA-B alleles were reportedly predicted from TCR beta sequences.

V and J are TRBV2 and TRBJ1-3, with D possibly TRBD1 on 6 matching bases. Sequenced input: PBMCs. The receptor's source is a human donor in good health. CDR3 DNA sequence: TGTGCCAGCAGTGGTCGGACAGTCGCTGGAAACACCATATATTTT. Protein sequence: CASSGRTVAGNTIYF.